Listed below are T cell receptor beta chains from one sample, sequenced in a study of blood T cell repertoires in COVID-19. Data came from immunoSEQ multiplex PCR; TCRdb stores just in-frame clones and leaves some out. This sample has 390,000 or so clones, with roughly 89% found just once. Specimen: peripheral blood. All receptors derive from a woman aged 30 to 39 with active or convalescent COVID-19. Each CDR3 is given with its conserved first and last residue. The order of the fields is J gene, CDR3 length, clone size, V gene, D gene, CDR3 protein, CDR3 DNA. A D gene is named only where the DNA matches it firmly. A clone size is listed for some rows: how often the clone was seen (once, few, many), or a class if it is expanded.

J: TRBJ2-7; length: 13; size: once; V: TRBV13; D: NA; CDR3: CASSFVAAGEQYF; DNA: TGTGCCAGCAGCTTTGTGGCGGCGGGGGAGCAGTACTTC
J: TRBJ2-3; length: 14; size: NA; V: TRBV5-6; D: NA; CDR3: CASSFPGSTDTQYF; DNA: TGTGCCAGCAGCTTCCCGGGAAGCACAGATACGCAGTATTTT
J: TRBJ1-2; length: 15; size: NA; V: TRBV24-1; D: NA; CDR3: CATSDLSTGPSGYTF; DNA: TGTGCCACCAGTGATTTAAGCACAGGGCCGTCTGGCTACACCTTC
J: TRBJ2-7; length: 15; size: NA; V: TRBV2; D: NA; CDR3: CASSESLGPIYEQYF; DNA: TGTGCCAGCAGTGAAAGCCTGGGGCCCATCTACGAGCAGTACTTC
J: TRBJ1-3; length: 16; size: NA; V: TRBV6-1; D: TRBD1; CDR3: CASSGLGQGFGNTIYF; DNA: TGTGCCAGCAGTGGCCTAGGACAGGGCTTCGGAAACACCATATATTTT
J: TRBJ1-2; length: 15; size: NA; V: TRBV7-9; D: TRBD1; CDR3: CASSRSNRGSYGYTF; DNA: TGTGCCAGCAGCCGAAGTAACAGGGGTAGCTATGGCTACACCTTC
J: TRBJ2-1; length: 13; size: NA; V: TRBV14; D: NA; CDR3: CASSQEVPAEQFF; DNA: TGTGCCAGCAGCCAAGAGGTGCCCGCGGAGCAGTTCTTC
J: TRBJ2-4; length: 14; size: NA; V: TRBV7-9; D: TRBD1; CDR3: CASSSGQGANIQYF; DNA: TGTGCCAGCAGCTCCGGACAGGGGGCTAACATTCAGTACTTC
J: TRBJ2-3; length: 16; size: NA; V: TRBV5-8; D: TRBD1; CDR3: CASSLVPGGGKDTQYF; DNA: TGTGCCAGCAGCTTGGTTCCAGGGGGTGGGAAAGATACGCAGTATTTT
J: TRBJ1-3; length: 14; size: NA; V: TRBV9; D: NA; CDR3: CASSVDPDGNTIYF; DNA: TGTGCCAGCAGCGTAGATCCAGATGGAAACACCATATATTTT
J: TRBJ1-2; length: 13; size: NA; V: TRBV30; D: NA; CDR3: CAWRDFARDGYTF; DNA: TGTGCCTGGAGGGACTTCGCACGGGATGGCTACACCTTC
J: TRBJ1-3; length: 14; size: once; V: TRBV4-1; D: NA; CDR3: CASSQGIAGNTIYF; DNA: TGCGCCAGCAGCCAAGGAATAGCTGGAAACACCATATATTTT
J: TRBJ2-2; length: 17; size: few; V: TRBV3-1/TRBV3-2; D: TRBD1; CDR3: CASSASGTGSGTGELFF; DNA: TGTGCCAGCAGCGCCTCCGGGACAGGGTCGGGGACCGGGGAGCTGTTTTTT
J: TRBJ1-1; length: 15; size: NA; V: TRBV28; D: TRBD1; CDR3: CASGSGGSFNTEAFF; DNA: TGTGCCAGCGGATCAGGGGGCTCTTTTAACACTGAAGCTTTCTTT
J: TRBJ1-6; length: 13; size: NA; V: TRBV25-1; D: NA; CDR3: CASSQDRDSPLHF; DNA: TGTGCCAGCAGTCAGGACAGAGATTCACCCCTCCACTTT
J: TRBJ2-3; length: 18; size: NA; V: TRBV7-9; D: TRBD2; CDR3: CASSFRTSGLWDTDTQYF; DNA: TGTGCCAGCAGCTTCAGGACTAGCGGGCTCTGGGACACAGATACGCAGTATTTT
J: TRBJ1-1; length: 13; size: NA; V: TRBV2; D: NA; CDR3: CASMGNGVGLAFF; DNA: TGTGCCAGCATGGGAAATGGCGTGGGGCTGGCTTTCTTT
J: TRBJ1-2; length: 15; size: NA; V: TRBV5-4; D: TRBD1; CDR3: CASSLRGQGFYGYTF; DNA: TGTGCCAGCAGCCTCCGGGGACAGGGGTTCTATGGCTACACCTTC
J: TRBJ2-2; length: 18; size: NA; V: TRBV11-2; D: TRBD1; CDR3: CASSPTGQGAAGTGELFF; DNA: TGTGCCAGCAGTCCCACCGGACAGGGGGCAGCGGGCACCGGGGAGCTGTTTTTT
J: TRBJ2-1; length: 13; size: few; V: TRBV29-1; D: TRBD1; CDR3: CSVAGTGGDEQFF; DNA: TGCAGCGTTGCGGGGACAGGGGGCGATGAGCAGTTCTTC